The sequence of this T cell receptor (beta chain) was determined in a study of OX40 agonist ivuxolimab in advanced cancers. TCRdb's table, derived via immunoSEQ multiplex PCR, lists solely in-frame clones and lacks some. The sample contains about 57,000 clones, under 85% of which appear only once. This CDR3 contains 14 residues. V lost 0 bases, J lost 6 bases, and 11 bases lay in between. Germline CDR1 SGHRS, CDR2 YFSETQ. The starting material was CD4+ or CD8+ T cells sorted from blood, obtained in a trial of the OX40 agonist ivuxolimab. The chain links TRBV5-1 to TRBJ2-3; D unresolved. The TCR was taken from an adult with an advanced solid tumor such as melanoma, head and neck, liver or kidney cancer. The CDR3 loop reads CASSLGSRPDTQYF. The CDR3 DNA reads TGCGCCAGCAGCTTGGGAAGCAGGCCCGATACGCAGTATTTT.